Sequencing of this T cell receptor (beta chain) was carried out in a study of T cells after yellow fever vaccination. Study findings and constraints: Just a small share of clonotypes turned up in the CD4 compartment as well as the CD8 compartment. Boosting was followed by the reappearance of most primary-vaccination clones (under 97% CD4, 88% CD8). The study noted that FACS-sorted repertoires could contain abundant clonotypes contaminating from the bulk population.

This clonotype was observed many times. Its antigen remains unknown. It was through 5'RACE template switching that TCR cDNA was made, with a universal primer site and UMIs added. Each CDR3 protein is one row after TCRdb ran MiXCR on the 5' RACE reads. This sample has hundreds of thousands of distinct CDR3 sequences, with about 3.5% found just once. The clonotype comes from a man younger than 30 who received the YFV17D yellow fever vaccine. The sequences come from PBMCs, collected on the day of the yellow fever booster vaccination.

The CDR3 coding sequence is TGCAGTGCTAGAGATTATAAGCGGGCTACTTACAATGAGCAGTTCTTC. Protein: CSARDYKRATYNEQFF. The chain has TRBV20-1 and TRBJ2-1, with D possibly matching TRBD2 (6 bases). Trimming stripped 0 bases from V and 4 bases from J, with 16 bases between. The CDR3 runs to 16 residues. Germline V gene data show CDR1 as DFQATT and CDR2 as SNEGSKA (reference sequence).